The sequence of this T cell receptor beta chain was determined in a study of human T cells and chemical hapten exposure. This clonotype came up a few times. TCRdb ran MiXCR on the RACE reads and lists one entry per CDR3 protein. This table holds 190,000 or so distinct CDR3 sequences, 30% found once. The CDR3 is made up of 12 amino acids. Per the germline V gene, CDR1 is SQVTM and CDR2 is ANQGSEA. With 4 bases removed from V and 8 bases from J, the gap between germline ends came to 14 bases. Sample time point: pre-sensitization, week 0. Treatment in this sample: therapeutic diphenylcyclopropenone sensitization with weekly scalp DPC.

The clonotype was recovered from a woman aged 25-40 years with alopecia areata. Some clones in this sample may be carry-over from other donors' samples. The rearrangement uses TRBV29-1 and TRBJ1-2, with unresolved D. Here the sequenced sample was whole blood, taken in connection with sensitization to the hapten diphenylcyclopropenone (DPC). The CDR3 spells CSVAPSTQGYTF. CDR3 bases: TGCAGCGTTGCCCCGTCCACGCAGGGCTACACCTTC.